Reported below is one TCR beta chain. These data belong to a study of cytomegalovirus exposure and HLA in healthy donors. This CDR3 has 14 residues. Trimming removed 5 bases from V and 7 bases from J, with 18 bases in between. CDR1 and CDR2 (germline): SGHRS, YFSETQ. Primers: 60 Vbeta forward and 13 Jbeta reverse. Assay used: immunoSEQ multiplex PCR; TCRdb lists only in-frame clones, some missing. The sample shows tens of thousands of clones, roughly 75% of them seen only once. V usage is TRBV5-1 and J usage is TRBJ1-1, with D tentatively TRBD1 (5 bases). The TCR comes from a man aged 35-49 years in good health and CMV-seronegative. Sequenced material: PBMCs. The CDR3 DNA sequence: TGCGCCAGCAGTAATGATTTAAGGGGAATTGAAGCTTTCTTT. This codes for CASSNDLRGIEAFF.